This TCR beta chain was sequenced in a study of blood T cells in healthy people across ages. Germline CDR1 and CDR2: ENHRY and SYGVKD. CDR3 length: 13 residues. Combining a sample-barcoded 5' primer with a J-beta primer mix, a second PCR ran for roughly 7 to 12 cycles. Each CDR3 protein is one row after TCRdb ran MiXCR on the 5' RACE reads. The repertoire holds around 800,000 distinct CDR3 sequences, with around half as singletons. Comment on this clonotype: The junction shows a germline mismatch at one end, possibly a read error.

The J gene is TRBJ2-7, the V gene TRBV10-3, with unresolved D. The material sequenced was blood. The source of this sequence is a man aged 80 or over in good health. This chain's CDR3 is CAISEAYSYERYF. The DNA for the CDR3 is TGTGCCATCAGTGAGGCCTACTCCTACGAGCGGTACTTC.